The T cell receptor beta chain described here comes from a study of blood T cell repertoires in COVID-19. Measured with immunoSEQ multiplex PCR; TCRdb has only the in-frame clones, and not every one. The sample yields around 68,000 clones, around 86% seen once. Sequenced material: peripheral blood. This sequence originates from a human donor in a cohort sampled during active COVID-19.

CDR3 amino acids: CASSQRANYGYTF. The CDR3, as DNA: TGTGCCAGCAGTCAGCGAGCTAACTATGGCTACACCTTC. The chain carries TRBV6-5 and TRBJ1-2; the D is unclear. The CDR3 covers 13 residues. V was pared by 5 bases and J by 0 bases, with 7 bases between. Germline V gene data show CDR1 as MNHEY and CDR2 as SVGAGI.